One T cell receptor (beta chain) is described in this entry. Its cognate antigen has yet to be identified. No base-level quality is on record; no much larger clone is a single base apart. This sample is part of a study of spatial heterogeneity in lung cancer (dated by TCRdb to between 2019 and 2020). In terms of the full investigation: Donors were 72 patients with early-stage, untreated non-small cell lung cancer from the lung TRACERx cohort. Follow-up PBMC samples were sequenced whenever available, with the median time to follow-up being about 2 years after resection. Beta-chain transcripts were consistently detected in greater numbers than alpha-chain transcripts, which likely reflected higher beta-chain transcript abundance. In the raw uncorrected reads, each unique combination of TCR and UMI appeared more than ten times on average. In non-small cell lung cancer, the study quantitatively compared TCR alpha and beta repertoires across several tumor regions, matched nontumor lung, and blood. The study linked features of the TCR repertoire to counts of nonsynonymous mutations, which were determined by whole-exome sequencing of tumor tissue. Both alpha and beta chains were TCR-sequenced in hundreds of tumor regions, under 85 matched nontumor lung samples and approximately 50 PBMC samples obtained at surgery. The paper as a whole reports these results and caveats: Ubiquitous expanded tumor TCRs were detected in blood more often at tumor resection than at routine follow-up. Additional single-cell paired TCR alpha and beta sequencing was considered necessary to confirm, at a functional level, the hypothesis that regional TCRs recognize regional mutations. Only 14 patients were included in the comparisons of baseline and follow-up blood repertoires.

The sample's time point label, in plain terms: blood at routine non-recurrence follow-up after resection. For TCR sequencing, whole RNA was extracted from tumor and nontumor lung tissue, or from cryopreserved PBMC samples, and no cell sorting was done. Only patients with enough RNA available from two or more tumor regions were chosen for TCR sequencing. Relative to germline, V is 6 bases shorter and J is 0 bases shorter, with 5 bases between their ends. From the cysteine up to the phenylalanine, the CDR3 has a length of 11 residues. Here the CDR3 DNA is all that survives: 33 bases in frame from base 1. Taken from the germline V gene, the CDR1 and CDR2 loops are SQVTM and ANQGSEA. Library creation used 5' RACE. Instrument used: NextSeq 500. In the TCR library protocol, a unique molecular identifier was attached to each TCR cDNA molecule so that PCR and sequencing errors could be corrected. In the original analysis: TCR identification, UMI-based error correction and CDR3 extraction were all carried out with Decombinator tools. TCRs above a frequency of 2 per 1,000, corresponding to the top 1% of the tumor frequency distribution, were defined as expanded. Renyi diversity was computed with the R vegan package after each repertoire had been subsampled 100 times to 5,000 TCRs. CDR3 similarity networks were constructed using string-kernel similarity of amino acid triplets, with links drawn between CDR3s whose pairwise similarity was above 0.82. Clones were called with MiXCR by TCRdb after fastp trimmed the public reads at Q25, and only in-frame beta chains were retained. Each CDR3 protein appears once, grouped with its most common genes and DNA. What appears here as the V and J calls and clone size reflects TCRdb's work, not the paper's. The sample contains about 43,000 distinct CDR3 sequences, under 25% of them found a single time. The ten largest clonotypes hold 6.5% to 9% of the sample.

The sample consisted of PBMCs, taken at follow-up. The chain is encoded by TRBV29-1 joined to TRBJ1-1, with the D gene call left open. The clonotype was recovered from a female donor with early-stage non-small cell lung cancer. The CDR3 sequence is CSVKVNTEAFF. The nucleotide sequence reads as follows: TGCAGCGTGAAGGTGAACACTGAAGCTTTCTTT.